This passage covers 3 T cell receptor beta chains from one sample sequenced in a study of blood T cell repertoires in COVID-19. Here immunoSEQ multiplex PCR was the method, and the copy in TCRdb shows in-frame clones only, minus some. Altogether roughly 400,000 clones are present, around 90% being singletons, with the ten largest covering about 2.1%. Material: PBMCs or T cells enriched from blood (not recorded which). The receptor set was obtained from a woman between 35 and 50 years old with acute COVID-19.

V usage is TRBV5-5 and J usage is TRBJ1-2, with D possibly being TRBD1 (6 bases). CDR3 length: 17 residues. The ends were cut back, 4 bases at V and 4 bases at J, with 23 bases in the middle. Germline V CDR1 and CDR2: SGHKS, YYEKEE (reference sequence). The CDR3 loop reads CASSPLLTPGVVYGYTF. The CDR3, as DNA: TGTGCCAGCAGCCCACTACTGACGCCAGGGGTGGTCTATGGCTACACCTTC.

This chain's CDR3 is CTTDTDTDTQYF. Here the CDR3 DNA reads TGCACCACGGACACCGACACAGATACGCAGTATTTT. The J gene is TRBJ2-3, the V gene TRBV29-1, with a tentative D call TRBD1 (5 bases). Germline V lookup: CDR1 SQVTM, CDR2 ANQGSEA. The CDR3 spans 12 residues.

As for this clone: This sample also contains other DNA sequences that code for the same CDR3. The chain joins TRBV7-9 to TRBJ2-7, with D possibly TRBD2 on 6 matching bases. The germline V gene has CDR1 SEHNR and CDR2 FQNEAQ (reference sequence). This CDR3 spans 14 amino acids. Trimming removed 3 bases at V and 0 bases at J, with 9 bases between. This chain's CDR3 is CASSLGGISYEQYF. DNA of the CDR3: TGTGCCAGCAGCTTGGGGGGTATCTCCTACGAGCAGTACTTC.